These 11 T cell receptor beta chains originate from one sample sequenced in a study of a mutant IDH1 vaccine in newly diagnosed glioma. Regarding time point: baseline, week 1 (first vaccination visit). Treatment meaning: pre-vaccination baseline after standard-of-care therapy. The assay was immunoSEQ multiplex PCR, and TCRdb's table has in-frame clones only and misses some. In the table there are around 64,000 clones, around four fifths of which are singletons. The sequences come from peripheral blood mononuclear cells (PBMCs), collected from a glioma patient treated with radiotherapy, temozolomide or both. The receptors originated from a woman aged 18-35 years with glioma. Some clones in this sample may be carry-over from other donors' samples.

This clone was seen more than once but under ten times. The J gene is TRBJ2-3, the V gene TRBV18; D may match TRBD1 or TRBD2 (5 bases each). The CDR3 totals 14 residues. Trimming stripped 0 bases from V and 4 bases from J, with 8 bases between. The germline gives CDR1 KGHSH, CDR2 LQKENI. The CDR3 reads CASSPPGTPDTQYF. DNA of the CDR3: TGTGCCAGCTCACCACCAGGGACCCCAGATACGCAGTATTTT.

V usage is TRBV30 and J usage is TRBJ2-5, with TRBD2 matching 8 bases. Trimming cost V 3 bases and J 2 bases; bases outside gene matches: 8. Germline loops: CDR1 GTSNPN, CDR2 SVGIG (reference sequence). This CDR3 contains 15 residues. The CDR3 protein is CAWRRSGGRQETQYF. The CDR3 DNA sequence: TGTGCCTGGAGACGTTCGGGAGGGAGGCAAGAGACCCAGTACTTC. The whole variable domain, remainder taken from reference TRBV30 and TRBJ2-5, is SQTIHQWPATLVQPVGSPLSLECTVEGTSNPNLYWYRQAAGRGLQLLFYSVGIGQISSEVPQNLSASRPQDRQFILSSKKLLLSDSGFYLCAWRRSGGRQETQYFGPGTRLLVL.

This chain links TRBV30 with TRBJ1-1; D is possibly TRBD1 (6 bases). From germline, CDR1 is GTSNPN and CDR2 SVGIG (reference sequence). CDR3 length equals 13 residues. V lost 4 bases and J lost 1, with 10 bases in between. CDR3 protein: CAWKGGPNTEAFF. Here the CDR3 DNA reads TGTGCCTGGAAAGGGGGACCGAACACTGAAGCTTTCTTT.

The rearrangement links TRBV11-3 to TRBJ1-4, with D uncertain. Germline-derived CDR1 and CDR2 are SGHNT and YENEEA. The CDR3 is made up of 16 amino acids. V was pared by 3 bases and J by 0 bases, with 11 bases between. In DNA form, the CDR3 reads TGTGCCAGCAGCTTCGGTCTACTAGCAACTAATGAAAAACTGTTTTTT. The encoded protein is CASSFGLLATNEKLFF.

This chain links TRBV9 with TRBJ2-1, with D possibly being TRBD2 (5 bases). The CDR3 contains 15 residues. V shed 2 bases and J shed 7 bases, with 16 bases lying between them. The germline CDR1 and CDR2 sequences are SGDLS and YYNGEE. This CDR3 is CASSVSSEVRNEQFF. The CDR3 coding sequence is TGTGCCAGCAGCGTTAGTAGCGAGGTACGGAATGAGCAGTTCTTC.

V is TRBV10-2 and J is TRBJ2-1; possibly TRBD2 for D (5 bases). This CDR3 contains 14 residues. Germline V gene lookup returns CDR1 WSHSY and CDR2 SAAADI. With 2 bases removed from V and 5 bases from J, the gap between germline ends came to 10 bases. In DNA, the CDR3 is TGCGCCAGCAGTGAGAAGAGACTAAACAATGAGCAGTTCTTC. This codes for CASSEKRLNNEQFF.

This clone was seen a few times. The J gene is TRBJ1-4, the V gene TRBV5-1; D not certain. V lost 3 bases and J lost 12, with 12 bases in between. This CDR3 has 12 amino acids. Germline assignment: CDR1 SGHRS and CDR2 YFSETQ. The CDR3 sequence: CASSSPGNQLFF. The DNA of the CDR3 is TGCGCCAGCAGCTCTCCCGGGAATCAACTGTTTTTT. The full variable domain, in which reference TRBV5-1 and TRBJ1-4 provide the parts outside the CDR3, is KAGVTQTPRYLIKTRGQQVTLSCSPISGHRSVSWYQQTPGQGLQFLFEYFSETQRNKGNFPGRFSGRQFSNSRSEMNVSTLELGDSALYLCASSSPGNQLFFGSGTQLSVL.

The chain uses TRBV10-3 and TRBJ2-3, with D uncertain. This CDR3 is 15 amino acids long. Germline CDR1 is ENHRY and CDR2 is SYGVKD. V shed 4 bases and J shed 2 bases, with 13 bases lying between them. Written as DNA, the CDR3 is TGTGCCATCAGTGCATCGTCTCCCATCACAGATACGCAGTATTTT. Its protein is CAISASSPITDTQYF.

The chain's CDR3 is CASSRGLSYGYTF. CDR3 in DNA: TGTGCCAGCAGCCGGGGGCTCAGCTATGGCTACACCTTC. The gene calls are TRBV7-8 and TRBJ1-2, with D maybe TRBD1 (6 bases). Trimming left V 5 bases short and J 4 bases short, with 11 bases between. The length of the CDR3 is 13 residues. Germline CDR1 SGHVS, CDR2 FQNEAQ.

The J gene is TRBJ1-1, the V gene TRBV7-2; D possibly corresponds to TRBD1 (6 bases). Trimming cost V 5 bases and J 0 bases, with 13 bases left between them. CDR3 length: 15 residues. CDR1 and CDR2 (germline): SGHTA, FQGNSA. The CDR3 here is CASSALQGLNTEAFF. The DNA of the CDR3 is TGTGCCAGCAGCGCCTTACAGGGCCTGAACACTGAAGCTTTCTTT.

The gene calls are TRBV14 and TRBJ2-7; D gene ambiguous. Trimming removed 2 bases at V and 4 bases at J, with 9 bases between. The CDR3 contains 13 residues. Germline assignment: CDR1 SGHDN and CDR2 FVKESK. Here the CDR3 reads CASSQHTWYEQYF. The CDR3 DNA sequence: TGTGCCAGCAGCCAACATACTTGGTACGAGCAGTACTTC. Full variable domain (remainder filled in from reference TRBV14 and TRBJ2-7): EAGVTQFPSHSVIEKGQTVTLRCDPISGHDNLYWYRRVMGKEIKFLLHFVKESKQDESGMPNNRFLAERTGGTYSTLKVQPAELEDSGVYFCASSQHTWYEQYFGPGTRLTVT.